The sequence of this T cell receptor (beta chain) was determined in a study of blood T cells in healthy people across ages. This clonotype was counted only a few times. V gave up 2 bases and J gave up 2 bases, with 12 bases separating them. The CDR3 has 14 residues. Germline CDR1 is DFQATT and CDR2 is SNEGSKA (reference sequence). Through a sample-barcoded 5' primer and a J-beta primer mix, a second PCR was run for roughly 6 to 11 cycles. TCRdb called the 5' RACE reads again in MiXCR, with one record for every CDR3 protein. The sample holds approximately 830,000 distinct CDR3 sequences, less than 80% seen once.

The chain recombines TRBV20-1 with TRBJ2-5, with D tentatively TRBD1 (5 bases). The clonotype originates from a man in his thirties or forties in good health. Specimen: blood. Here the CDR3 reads CSARPNRNQETQYF. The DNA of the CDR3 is TGCAGTGCTAGACCCAACAGGAATCAAGAGACCCAGTACTTC.